This TCR beta chain stems from a study of shared clonotypes between healthy human individuals. Regarding the study as a whole: What limited the represented genetic and exposure-history diversity was the small number of donors. As a rule, naive subsets had a larger estimated richness than memory subsets. The generation probabilities recorded for non-shared clonotypes fell below those of clonotypes shared by all four donors.

The V gene's germline CDR1 is MNHNS and CDR2 SASEGT. CDR3 length: 15 amino acids. V was shortened by 4 bases and J by 1 base, with 13 bases between the two germline ends. Clones were read by immunoSEQ multiplex PCR, and TCRdb kept only the in-frame ones, dropping some. The sample shows more than 2,000,000 clones, roughly 92% of them seen only once. About this clone: The antigen is undetermined.

The TCR was taken from a young man in good health. The sequenced material came from naive CD4+ T cells sorted from blood. As for subset: CD45RA+ positively selected. The chain joins TRBV6-1 to TRBJ1-1, with unresolved D. The CDR3 coding sequence is TGTGCCAGCAGTGTTGAGATTGGGAGGAACACTGAAGCTTTCTTT. The encoded protein is CASSVEIGRNTEAFF.